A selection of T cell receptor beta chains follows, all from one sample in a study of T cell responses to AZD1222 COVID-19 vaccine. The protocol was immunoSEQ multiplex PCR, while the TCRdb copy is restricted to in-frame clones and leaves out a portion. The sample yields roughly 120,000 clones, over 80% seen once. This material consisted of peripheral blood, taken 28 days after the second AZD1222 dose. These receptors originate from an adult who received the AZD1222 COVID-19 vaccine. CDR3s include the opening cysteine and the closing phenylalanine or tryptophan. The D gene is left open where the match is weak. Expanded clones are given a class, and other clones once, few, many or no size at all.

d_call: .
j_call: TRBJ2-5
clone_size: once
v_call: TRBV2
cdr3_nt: TGTGCCAGCAGTGGGGGTGGTAGCCTACAAGAGACCCAGTACTTC
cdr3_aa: CASSGGGSLQETQYF

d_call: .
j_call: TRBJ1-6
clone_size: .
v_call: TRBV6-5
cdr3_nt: TGTGCCAGCAGTTACTCGTACGGTCGATCACCCCTCCACTTT
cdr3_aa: CASSYSYGRSPLHF

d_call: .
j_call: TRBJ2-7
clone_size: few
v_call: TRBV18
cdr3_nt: TGTGCCAGCTCAGAAGTCGCGTTCACCTACGAGCAGTACTTC
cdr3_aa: CASSEVAFTYEQYF

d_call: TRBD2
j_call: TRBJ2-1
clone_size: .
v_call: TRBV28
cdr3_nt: TGTGCCAGCAGACCCCCGGGGCGGGAGTCCCCAAATGAGCAGTTCTTC
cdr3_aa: CASRPPGRESPNEQFF

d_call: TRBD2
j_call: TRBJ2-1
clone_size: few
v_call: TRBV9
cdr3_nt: TGTGCCAGCAGCCCCTGGAGCGGGAGCTCCTACAATGAGCAGTTCTTC
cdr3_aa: CASSPWSGSSYNEQFF

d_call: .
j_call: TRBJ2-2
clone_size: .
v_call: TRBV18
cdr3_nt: TGTGCCAGCTCACCAGTAACCCGGGGTACCGGGGAGCTGTTTTTT
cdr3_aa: CASSPVTRGTGELFF

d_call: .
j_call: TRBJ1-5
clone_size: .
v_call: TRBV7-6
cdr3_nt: TGTGCCAGCAGCTTAGGGGGGTTAGGATATCAGCCCCAGCATTTT
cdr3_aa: CASSLGGLGYQPQHF

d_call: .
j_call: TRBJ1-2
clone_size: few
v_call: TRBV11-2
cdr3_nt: TGTGCCAGCAGCTTAGACAGTTATAACTATGGCTACACCTTC
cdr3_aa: CASSLDSYNYGYTF

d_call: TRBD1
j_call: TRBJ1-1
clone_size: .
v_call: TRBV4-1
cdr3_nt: TGCGCCAGCAGCCACCTGACAGGGATGGACACTGAAGCTTTCTTT
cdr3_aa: CASSHLTGMDTEAFF

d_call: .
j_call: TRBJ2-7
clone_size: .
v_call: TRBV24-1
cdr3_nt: TGTGCCACCAGTGATTCTCAGGGTTCCTACGAGCAGTACTTC
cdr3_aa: CATSDSQGSYEQYF

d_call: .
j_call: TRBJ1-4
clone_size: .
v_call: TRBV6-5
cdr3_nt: TGTGCCAGCAGTTACTCCGGGGCTGTAACTAATGAAAAACTGTTTTTT
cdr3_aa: CASSYSGAVTNEKLFF

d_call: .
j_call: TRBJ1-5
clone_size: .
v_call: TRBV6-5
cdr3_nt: TGTGCCAGCAGTTACTCAGGAGGGTACAGCAATCAGCCCCAGCATTTT
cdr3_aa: CASSYSGGYSNQPQHF

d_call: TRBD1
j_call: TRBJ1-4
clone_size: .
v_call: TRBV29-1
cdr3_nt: TGCAGCGTTGAAGAAGGGACAGGGGATGAAAAACTGTTTTTT
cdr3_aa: CSVEEGTGDEKLFF

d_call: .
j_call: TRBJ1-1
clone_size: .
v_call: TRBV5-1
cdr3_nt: TGCGCCAGCAGCTTCGGGAACACTGAAGCTTTCTTT
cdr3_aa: CASSFGNTEAFF

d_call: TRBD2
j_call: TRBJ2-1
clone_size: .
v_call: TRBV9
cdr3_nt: TGTGCCAGCAGCGTAGCTACGTGGGGGCTAGCGGGGGCCTACAATGAGCAGTTCTTC
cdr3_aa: CASSVATWGLAGAYNEQFF

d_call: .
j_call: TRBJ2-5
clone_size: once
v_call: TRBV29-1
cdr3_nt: TGCAGCGTTGCGGTACAAGAGACCCAGTACTTC
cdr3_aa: CSVAVQETQYF

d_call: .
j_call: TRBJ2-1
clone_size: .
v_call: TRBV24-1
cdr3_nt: TGTGCCACCAGTGACGAGCGTTATTCCTACAATGAGCAGTTCTTC
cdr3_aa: CATSDERYSYNEQFF

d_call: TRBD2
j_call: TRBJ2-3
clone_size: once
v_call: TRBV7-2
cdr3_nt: TGTGCCAGCAGCTTAGCTAGCGGGAGGTGGGATACGCAGTATTTT
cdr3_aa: CASSLASGRWDTQYF

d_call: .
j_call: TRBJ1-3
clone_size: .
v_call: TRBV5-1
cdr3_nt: TGCGCCAGCAGCTTGGGACAGGTTCACTCTGGAAACACCATATATTTT
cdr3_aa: CASSLGQVHSGNTIYF

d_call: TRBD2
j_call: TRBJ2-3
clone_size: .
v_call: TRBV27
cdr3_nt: TGTGCCAGCAGTTCCCGACTAGCGGGGGGTTTCAAGGGAGATACGCAGTATTTT
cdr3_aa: CASSSRLAGGFKGDTQYF

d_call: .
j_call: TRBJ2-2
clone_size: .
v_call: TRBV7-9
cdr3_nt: TGTGCCAGCAGCTTACTCACCGGGGAGCTGTTTTTT
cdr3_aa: CASSLLTGELFF

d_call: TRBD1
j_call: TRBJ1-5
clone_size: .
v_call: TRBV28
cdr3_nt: TGTGCCAGCAGTAAATTCCCGGGACAGCTCAATCAGCCCCAGCATTTT
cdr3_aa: CASSKFPGQLNQPQHF

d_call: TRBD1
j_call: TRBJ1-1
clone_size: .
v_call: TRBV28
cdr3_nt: TGTGCCAGCAGTACTGAACAGGGGTATAGGAACACTGAAGCTTTCTTT
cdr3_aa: CASSTEQGYRNTEAFF

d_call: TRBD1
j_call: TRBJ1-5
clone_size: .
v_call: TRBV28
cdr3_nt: TGTGCCGGTGCTTCAGGCGGGACAGGTTGGGATCAGCCCCAGCATTTT
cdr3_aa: CAGASGGTGWDQPQHF

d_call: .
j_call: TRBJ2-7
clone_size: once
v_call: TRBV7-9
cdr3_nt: TGTGCCAGCAGCTTAGTGGGGACCTCTTACGAGCAGTACTTC
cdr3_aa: CASSLVGTSYEQYF

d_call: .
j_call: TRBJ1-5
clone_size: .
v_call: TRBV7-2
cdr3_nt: TGTGCCAGCAGCTTAGTGGGACACCCCCAACCCCAGCATTTT
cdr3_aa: CASSLVGHPQPQHF

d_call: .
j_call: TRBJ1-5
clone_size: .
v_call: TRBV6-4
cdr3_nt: TGTGCCAGCAGTGAGCAGGGATGGGGCAATCAGCCCCAGCATTTT
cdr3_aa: CASSEQGWGNQPQHF

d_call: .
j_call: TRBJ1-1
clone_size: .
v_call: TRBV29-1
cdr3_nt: TGCAGCGTTGGGCCCGAAGCTTTCTTT
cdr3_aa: CSVGPEAFF

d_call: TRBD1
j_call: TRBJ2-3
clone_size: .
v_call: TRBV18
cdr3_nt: TGTGCCAGCTCACACTCGACAGGGGCCACAGATACGCAGTATTTT
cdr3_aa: CASSHSTGATDTQYF

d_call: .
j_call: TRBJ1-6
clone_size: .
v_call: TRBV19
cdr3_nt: TGTGCCAGTAGTAAAAGGTTCGGACGCCTCTATAATTCACCCCTCCACTTT
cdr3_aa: CASSKRFGRLYNSPLHF

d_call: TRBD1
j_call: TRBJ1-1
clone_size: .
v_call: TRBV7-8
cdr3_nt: TGTGCCAGCAGGGGGACAGGGGGCGACTCGTACTACGAAGCTTTCTTT
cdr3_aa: CASRGTGGDSYYEAFF

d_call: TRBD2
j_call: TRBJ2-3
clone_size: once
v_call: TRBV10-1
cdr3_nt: TGCGCCAGCAGTGAGAAAGCGGGGGACACAGATACGCAGTATTTT
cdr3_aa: CASSEKAGDTDTQYF

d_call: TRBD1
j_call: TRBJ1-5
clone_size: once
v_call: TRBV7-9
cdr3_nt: TGTGCCAGCAGCTCGTTTGGGGACCGACAGGGCAACAATCAGCCCCAGCATTTT
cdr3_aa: CASSSFGDRQGNNQPQHF

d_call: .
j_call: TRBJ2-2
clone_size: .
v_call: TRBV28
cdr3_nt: TGTGCCAGCAGCCCAGCGAACACCGGGGAGCTGTTTTTT
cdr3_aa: CASSPANTGELFF

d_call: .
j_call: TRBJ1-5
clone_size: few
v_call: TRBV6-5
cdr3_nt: TGTGCCAGCAGTTACGACAGCGATCAGCCCCAGCATTTT
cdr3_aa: CASSYDSDQPQHF

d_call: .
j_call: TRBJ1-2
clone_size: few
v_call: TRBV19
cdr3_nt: TGTGCCAGTCATACAGGGTTGGACTATGGCTACACCTTC
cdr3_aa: CASHTGLDYGYTF

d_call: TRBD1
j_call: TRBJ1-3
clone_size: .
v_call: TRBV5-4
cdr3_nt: TGTGCCAGCAGCCCCCGACAGGGGGCGGGTGGAAACACCATATATTTT
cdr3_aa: CASSPRQGAGGNTIYF

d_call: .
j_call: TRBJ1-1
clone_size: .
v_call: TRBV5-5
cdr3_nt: TGTGCCAGCAGCAACCCTATGGGTTTGAACACTGAAGCTTTCTTT
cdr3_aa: CASSNPMGLNTEAFF

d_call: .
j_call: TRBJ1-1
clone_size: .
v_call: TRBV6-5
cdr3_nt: TGTGCCAGCAGGAGGTTTGTCAGGATGAACACTGAAGCTTTCTTT
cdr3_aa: CASRRFVRMNTEAFF

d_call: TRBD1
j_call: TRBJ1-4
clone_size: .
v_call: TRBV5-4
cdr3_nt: TGTGCCAGCAGCTTGAACAGGGGGTTTAATGAAAAACTGTTTTTT
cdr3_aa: CASSLNRGFNEKLFF

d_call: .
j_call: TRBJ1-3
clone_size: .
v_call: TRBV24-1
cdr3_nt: TGTGCCACCAGTGATTTGGAGGGGACCTCTGGAAACACCATATATTTT
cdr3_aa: CATSDLEGTSGNTIYF

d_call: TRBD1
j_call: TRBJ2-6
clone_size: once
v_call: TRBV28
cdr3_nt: TGTGCCAGCAGTTCCATCATATCGGGACAGGCGGAGAGCTCTGGGGCCAACGTCCTGACTTTC
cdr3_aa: CASSSIISGQAESSGANVLTF

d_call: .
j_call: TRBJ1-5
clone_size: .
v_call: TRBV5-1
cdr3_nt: TGCGCCAGCAGCGACCGAGGAATTTACATAAATCAGCCCCAGCATTTT
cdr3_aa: CASSDRGIYINQPQHF

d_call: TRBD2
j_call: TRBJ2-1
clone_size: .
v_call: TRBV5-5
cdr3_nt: TGTGCCAGCAGCTTGGTGCGGGGGGTACCGTACAATGAGCAGTTCTTC
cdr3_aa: CASSLVRGVPYNEQFF

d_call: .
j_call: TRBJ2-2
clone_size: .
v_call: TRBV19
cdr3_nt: TGTGCCAGTAGTACACAACATCGCTCCGGGGAGCTGTTTTTT
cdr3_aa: CASSTQHRSGELFF

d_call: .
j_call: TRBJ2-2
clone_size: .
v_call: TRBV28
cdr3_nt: TGTGCCAGCAAAAATTGGAGGGAAGGGAAAACCGGGGAGCTGTTTTTT
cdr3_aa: CASKNWREGKTGELFF

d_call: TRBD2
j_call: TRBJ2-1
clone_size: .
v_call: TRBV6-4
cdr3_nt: TGTGCCAGCAGTGGACTAGCGGGAGGGTACAATGAGCAGTTCTTC
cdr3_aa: CASSGLAGGYNEQFF

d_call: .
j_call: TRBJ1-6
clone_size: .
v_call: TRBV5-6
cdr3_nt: TGTGCCAGCAGCTTTGGGCGGGCAGCCCATTCACCCCTCCACTTT
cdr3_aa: CASSFGRAAHSPLHF

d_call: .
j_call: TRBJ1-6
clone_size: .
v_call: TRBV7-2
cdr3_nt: TGTGCCAGCAGCTTAAGTACGTGGCCCCCCCTCCACTTT
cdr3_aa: CASSLSTWPPLHF

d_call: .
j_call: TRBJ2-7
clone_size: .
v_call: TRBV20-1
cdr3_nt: TGCAGTGAGTACAGGGACTACGAGCAGTACTTC
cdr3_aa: CSEYRDYEQYF

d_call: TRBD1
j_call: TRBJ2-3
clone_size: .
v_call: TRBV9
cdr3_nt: TGTGCCAGCAGCGGGGGGACAGGGGTAACAGATACGCAGTATTTT
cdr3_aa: CASSGGTGVTDTQYF

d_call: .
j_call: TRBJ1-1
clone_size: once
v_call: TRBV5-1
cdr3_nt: TGCGCCAGCAGCTTGACTGCGGGGAACATGAACACTGAAGCTTTCTTT
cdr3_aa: CASSLTAGNMNTEAFF

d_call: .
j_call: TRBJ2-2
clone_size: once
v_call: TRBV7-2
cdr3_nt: TGTGCCAGCAGCTTACGTCTGGGGAGCACCGGGGAGCTGTTTTTT
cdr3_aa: CASSLRLGSTGELFF

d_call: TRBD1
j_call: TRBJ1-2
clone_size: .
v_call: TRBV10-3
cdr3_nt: TGTGCCATCAGTGAAAGACAGGGGGGTCTCTATGGCTACACCTTC
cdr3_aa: CAISERQGGLYGYTF